Presented here are 7 T cell receptor beta chains from one specimen sequenced in a study of blood T cells in healthy people across ages. Sample-barcoded 5' priming and a J-beta primer mix drove a second PCR of about 6 to 11 cycles. TCRdb re-analysed the 5' RACE reads in MiXCR, keeping a single row per CDR3 protein. Counted here are hundreds of thousands of distinct CDR3 sequences, less than 35% occurring once; the ten biggest clones make up roughly 14%. Sequencing was performed on blood. The receptor set was obtained from a woman older than 75 in good health.

The chain is built from TRBV20-1 and TRBJ2-1; TRBD2 aligns across 13 bases. The J call is in doubt because the DNA end fits TRBJ2-7 better. This CDR3 has 18 amino acids. Germline V gene lookup returns CDR1 DFQATT and CDR2 SNEGSKA (reference sequence). For the CDR3, the DNA is TGCAGTGCTAGAAATCTACTAGCGGGGGGGACACGGGCCAATGAGCAGTACTTC. Its translation: CSARNLLAGGTRANEQYF.

The chain links TRBV9 to TRBJ1-1; possibly TRBD1 for D (6 bases). V lost 4 bases, J lost 4 bases, and 14 bases lay in between. The germline V gene encodes CDR1 SGDLS and CDR2 YYNGEE. This CDR3 comprises 14 residues. The CDR3 region is CASSTTGIGTEAFF. Written as DNA, the CDR3 is TGTGCCAGCAGCACAACAGGGATCGGCACTGAAGCTTTCTTT.

This clonotype was seen repeatedly, ten times or more. V usage is TRBV13 and J usage is TRBJ2-7, with a weak D call TRBD1 (5 bases). Trimming stripped 0 bases from V and 3 bases from J, with 9 bases between. Germline V gene lookup returns CDR1 PRHDT and CDR2 FYEKMQ (reference sequence). The CDR3 sequence is 14 residues long. The CDR3 DNA reads TGTGCCAGCAGCTTAGGAAGGGGATTCTACGAGCAGTACTTC. Residues: CASSLGRGFYEQYF. Variable domain in full (rest from reference TRBV13 and TRBJ2-7): AAGVIQSPRHLIKEKRETATLKCYPIPRHDTVYWYQQGPGQDPQFLISFYEKMQSDKGSIPDRFSAQQFSDYHSELNMSSLELGDSALYFCASSLGRGFYEQYFGPGTRLTVT.

This clonotype has only a few counts. In DNA, the CDR3 is TGCGCCAGCAGCCTTCGACAGTCGAGGGGTGAAAAACTGTTTTTT. It specifies CASSLRQSRGEKLFF. V and J are TRBV5-1 and TRBJ1-4, with D maybe TRBD1 (5 bases). The ends were cut back, 4 bases at V and 7 bases at J, with 17 bases in the middle. Germline CDR1 SGHRS, CDR2 YFSETQ. The CDR3 loop spans 15 amino acids.

This clonotype was detected ten times or more. The chain combines TRBV7-9 with TRBJ1-1; a possible D gene is TRBD1 (6 bases). CDR1 and CDR2 (germline): SEHNR, FQNEAQ (reference sequence). V dropped 10 bases and J dropped 4 bases, with 16 bases sitting between them. This CDR3 comprises 13 residues. As DNA, the CDR3 is TGTGCCATCCCTCTGAAGGGGGGCACTGAAGCTTTCTTT. This gives the protein CAIPLKGGTEAFF.

In this sample, this clonotype turned up many times. The CDR3 DNA is TGTGCCAGTTCGCTTGAGGACATTAGATCTCCCCTCCACTTT. Translation: CASSLEDIRSPLHF. V is TRBV6-5 and J is TRBJ1-6; the D gene is possibly TRBD1 (5 bases). Germline V gene lookup returns CDR1 MNHEY and CDR2 SVGAGI. The ends were cut back, 9 bases at V and 13 bases at J, with 22 bases in the middle. The CDR3 consists of 14 residues.

This clonotype came up many times. The rearrangement links TRBV7-9 to TRBJ2-3; 8 positions agree with TRBD1. From germline, CDR1 is SEHNR and CDR2 FQNEAQ (reference sequence). This CDR3 is 14 amino acids long. The V gene end was trimmed by 5 bases and the J gene end by 6 bases; junction bases not matched to a gene: 7. CDR3 region: CASSPGTGSDTQYF. CDR3 bases: TGTGCCAGCAGCCCAGGGACAGGATCGGATACGCAGTATTTT. Complete variable domain (other parts from reference TRBV7-9 and TRBJ2-3): DTGVSQNPRHKITKRGQNVTFRCDPISEHNRLYWYRQTLGQGPEFLTYFQNEAQLEKSRLLSDRFSAERPKGSFSTLEIQRTEQGDSAMYLCASSPGTGSDTQYFGPGTRLTVL.